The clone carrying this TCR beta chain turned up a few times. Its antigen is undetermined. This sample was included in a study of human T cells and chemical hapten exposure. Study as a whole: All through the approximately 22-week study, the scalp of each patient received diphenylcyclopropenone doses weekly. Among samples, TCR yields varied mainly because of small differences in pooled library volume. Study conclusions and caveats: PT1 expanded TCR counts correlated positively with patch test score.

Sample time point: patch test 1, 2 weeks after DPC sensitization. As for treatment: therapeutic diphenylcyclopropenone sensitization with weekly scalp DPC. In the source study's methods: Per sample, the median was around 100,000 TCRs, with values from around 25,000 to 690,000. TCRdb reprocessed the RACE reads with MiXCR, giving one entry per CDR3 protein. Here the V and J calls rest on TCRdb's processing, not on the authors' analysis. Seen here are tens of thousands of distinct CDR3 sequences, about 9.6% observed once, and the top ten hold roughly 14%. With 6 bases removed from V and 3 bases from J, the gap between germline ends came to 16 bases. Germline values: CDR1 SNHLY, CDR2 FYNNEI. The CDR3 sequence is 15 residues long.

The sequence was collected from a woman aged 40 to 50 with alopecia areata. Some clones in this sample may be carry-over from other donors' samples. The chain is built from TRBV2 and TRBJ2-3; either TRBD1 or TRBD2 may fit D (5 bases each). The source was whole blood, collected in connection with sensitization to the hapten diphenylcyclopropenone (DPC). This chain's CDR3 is CASSLNQGETDTQYF. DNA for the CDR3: TGTGCCAGCAGCTTAAACCAGGGAGAGACAGATACGCAGTATTTT. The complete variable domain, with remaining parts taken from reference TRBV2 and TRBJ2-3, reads EPEVTQTPSHQVTQMGQEVILRCVPISNHLYFYWYRQILGQKVEFLVSFYNNEISEKSEIFDDQFSVERPDGSNFTLKIRSTKLEDSAMYFCASSLNQGETDTQYFGPGTRLTVL.